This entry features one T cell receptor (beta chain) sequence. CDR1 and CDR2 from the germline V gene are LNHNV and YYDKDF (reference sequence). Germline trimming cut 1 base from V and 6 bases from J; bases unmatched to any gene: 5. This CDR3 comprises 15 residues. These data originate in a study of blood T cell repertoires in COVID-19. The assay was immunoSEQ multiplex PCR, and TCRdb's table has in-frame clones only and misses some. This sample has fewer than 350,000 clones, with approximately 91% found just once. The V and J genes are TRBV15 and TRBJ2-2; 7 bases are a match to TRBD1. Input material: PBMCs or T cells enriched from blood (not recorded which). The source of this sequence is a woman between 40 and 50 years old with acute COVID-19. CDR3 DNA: TGTGCCACCAGCAGAGTTGACAGGGTGGCCGGGGAGCTGTTTTTT. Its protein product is CATSRVDRVAGELFF.